The next 4 T cell receptor beta chains were all read from a single sample in a study of CD8+CD57+ T cells in acquired aplastic anemia. The use of genomic DNA as template underpinned the TCR beta VDJ and CDR3 profiling. MiXCR, run by TCRdb on the reads, gives a single entry per CDR3 protein. The table has approximately 200,000 distinct CDR3 sequences, about three fifths seen once; the top ten hold under 60%. Sequences were obtained from sorted CD4+, CD8+, or CD8+CD57+ T cells (not recorded which) from PBMCs. These receptors all come from a human donor with severe aplastic anemia or a healthy control (not recorded which).

The chain recombines TRBV19 with TRBJ2-7; D may be TRBD2 (5 bases). The CDR3 is 16 residues long. Germline CDR1 and CDR2: LNHDA and SQIVND (reference sequence). V lost 6 bases, J lost 2 bases, and 20 bases lay in between. In DNA, the CDR3 is TGTGCCAGTAGCCAAGGACTGCGCCTACTTACCTACGAGCAGTACTTC. This encodes CASSQGLRLLTYEQYF.

The chain carries TRBV4-3 and TRBJ2-5; the match to TRBD2 covers 13 bases. This CDR3 region has 19 residues. Trimming cost V 1 base and J 0 bases; bases outside gene matches: 8. Germline CDR1 reads LGHNA; CDR2 reads YSLEER. The CDR3 DNA is TGCGCCAGCAGCCAAGGAGCGCCCGGACTAGCGGGGGACCAAGAGACCCAGTACTTC. The encoded protein is CASSQGAPGLAGDQETQYF.

CDR3 loop: CSVEDPFQGAEAFF. The CDR3 bases are TGCAGCGTTGAAGATCCTTTCCAGGGTGCTGAAGCTTTCTTT. The chain recombines TRBV29-1 with TRBJ1-1; TRBD1 is a possible D gene (5 bases). The CDR3 is 14 residues long. Germline V lookup: CDR1 SQVTM, CDR2 ANQGSEA. Trimming cost V 0 bases and J 6 bases, with 14 bases left between them.

The chain carries TRBV7-9 and TRBJ2-7; 9 bases line up with TRBD2. This CDR3 has 16 amino acids. CDR1 is SEHNR, CDR2 FQNEAQ, per germline (reference sequence). After removal of 6 bases from V and 0 bases from J, the junction contained 9 bases not matched to a gene. The DNA for the CDR3 is TGTGCCAGCAGGGAACTAGCGGGTCTTAGCTCCTACGAGCAGTACTTC. This gives the protein CASRELAGLSSYEQYF. Looking up the rest from reference TRBV7-9 and TRBJ2-7 gives the full variable domain: DTGVSQNPRHKITKRGQNVTFRCDPISEHNRLYWYRQTLGQGPEFLTYFQNEAQLEKSRLLSDRFSAERPKGSFSTLEIQRTEQGDSAMYLCASRELAGLSSYEQYFGPGTRLTVT.